Each of the 9 T cell receptor beta chains below was sequenced from the same sample in a study of cytomegalovirus exposure and HLA in healthy donors. In the PCR, 60 Vbeta and 13 Jbeta primers were used. Generated by immunoSEQ multiplex PCR, the TCRdb table keeps only in-frame clones and is missing some. The profile shows 90,000 to 150,000 clones, 76% of them singletons. The specimen sequenced was PBMCs. The receptors originated from a woman aged 40 to 50 in good health and CMV-seropositive.

This rearrangement joins TRBV5-1 to TRBJ1-4; 7 bases match TRBD1. Germline CDR1 SGHRS, CDR2 YFSETQ. V gave up 7 bases and J gave up 6 bases; unmatched junction bases: 6. The CDR3 extends over 13 amino acids. The CDR3 coding sequence is TGCGCCAGCCGCCCAACAGGGGATGAAAAACTGTTTTTT. This codes for CASRPTGDEKLFF.

The J gene is TRBJ2-1, the V gene TRBV5-1; 11 nucleotides align to TRBD2. Germline lookup yields CDR1 SGHRS and CDR2 YFSETQ. The CDR3 length is 22 residues. After removal of 4 bases from V and 8 bases from J, the junction contained 29 bases not matched to a gene. This chain's CDR3 is CASSGTLQQISGGAWGFYEQFF. The CDR3 bases are TGCGCCAGCAGCGGGACCCTTCAACAAATTAGCGGGGGGGCTTGGGGGTTCTATGAGCAGTTCTTC.

This clone was seen a single time. The CDR3 protein is CASRRLGLNEQYF. The DNA for the CDR3 is TGTGCCAGCAGGCGCTTGGGACTCAACGAGCAGTACTTC. This chain connects TRBV6-5 to TRBJ2-7; the D gene is possibly TRBD2 (6 bases). This CDR3 comprises 13 residues. Germline CDR1 reads MNHEY; CDR2 reads SVGAGI. With 6 bases removed from V and 5 bases from J, the gap between germline ends came to 14 bases.

The chain joins TRBV5-4 to TRBJ2-5; no clear D. V lost 4 bases to trimming and J lost 4 bases, with 17 bases between them. Germline V CDR1 and CDR2: SGHNT, YYREEE (reference sequence). The CDR3 totals 15 residues. CDR3 nucleotide sequence: TGTGCCAGCAGCCCATCCGGCCGGGTAACAGAGACCCAGTACTTC. This encodes CASSPSGRVTETQYF.

This chain uses TRBV27 with TRBJ1-5; D is undetermined. The germline V and J ends were trimmed by 6 bases and 1 base, with 10 bases remaining between them. CDR1 MNHEY and CDR2 SMNVEV come from the germline V gene (reference sequence). CDR3 size: 14 residues. This CDR3 reads CASRTTRSNQPQHF. CDR3 DNA: TGTGCCAGCAGAACTACACGGAGCAATCAGCCCCAGCATTTT.

The table lists this clone with a count of one. V and J are TRBV7-2 and TRBJ2-3; TRBD1 matches 9 bases. Germline V gives CDR1 SGHTA, CDR2 FQGNSA. The CDR3 consists of 16 residues. V lost 5 bases to trimming and J lost 4 bases; unmatched junction nucleotides: 10. The CDR3 protein is CASSLTRDRESDTQYF. In DNA, the CDR3 is TGTGCCAGCAGCCTCACCCGGGACAGGGAATCAGATACGCAGTATTTT. The whole variable domain, remainder taken from reference TRBV7-2 and TRBJ2-3, is GAGVSQSPSNKVTEKGKDVELRCDPISGHTALYWYRQSLGQGLEFLIYFQGNSAPDKSGLPSDRFSAERTGGSVSTLTIQRTQQEDSAVYLCASSLTRDRESDTQYFGPGTRLTVL.

The chain joins TRBV5-1 to TRBJ1-4; D is perhaps TRBD1 (5 bases). V dropped 4 bases and J dropped 6 bases, with 13 bases sitting between them. The germline V gene encodes CDR1 SGHRS and CDR2 YFSETQ. The CDR3 is 14 residues long. The CDR3 protein is CASSQAGGYEKLFF. In DNA, the CDR3 is TGCGCCAGCAGCCAAGCCGGGGGTTATGAAAAACTGTTTTTT.

V is TRBV29-1 and J is TRBJ2-3; 15 bases align to TRBD2. This CDR3 contains 15 residues. Unmatched junction bases numbered 8, after V lost 4 bases and J lost 9 bases. Looked up from germline, CDR1 is SQVTM and CDR2 is ANQGSEA. For the CDR3, the DNA is TGCAGCGTTGGGACTAGCGGGGGGGCGGCGGACACGCAGTATTTT. It specifies CSVGTSGGAADTQYF.

The rearrangement links TRBV19 to TRBJ1-6, with 8 bases fitting TRBD1. The CDR3 length is 13 residues. V gave up 5 bases and J gave up 8 bases; unmatched junction bases: 2. Germline CDR1 reads LNHDA; CDR2 reads SQIVND (reference sequence). The CDR3, as DNA: TGTGCCAGTAGTCCGGACAGGGATTCACCCCTCCACTTT. It specifies CASSPDRDSPLHF.